Each of the 31 T cell receptor beta chains below was sequenced from the same sample in a study of identifying expanded T cells in peripheral blood. Clones were sequenced by immunoSEQ multiplex PCR, and TCRdb holds only the in-frame ones, with some missing. The table has about 81,000 clones, roughly 84% seen once. Material: blood. The receptors stem from a person between 18 and 75 years old in good health.

The rearrangement joins TRBV6-5 to TRBJ1-3; D is unclear. Trimming removed 0 bases from V and 0 bases from J, with 3 bases in between. Germline V gene data show CDR1 as MNHEY and CDR2 as SVGAGI. The CDR3 sequence is 14 residues long. Here the CDR3 DNA reads TGTGCCAGCAGTTACTCGAACTCTGGAAACACCATATATTTT. The encoded protein is CASSYSNSGNTIYF.

In this sample, this clone turned up once. The chain couples TRBV7-2 to TRBJ2-7; no clear D gene. Looked up from germline, CDR1 is SGHTA and CDR2 is FQGNSA. CDR3 size: 14 residues. Deletions cut 4 bases from V and 0 bases from J, with 10 bases between. The CDR3 coding sequence is TGTGCCAGCAGCTCGACTGTGAACTCCTACGAGCAGTACTTC. Residues: CASSSTVNSYEQYF.

This chain connects TRBV15 to TRBJ1-1; D is unclear. The CDR3 consists of 18 residues. Between the trimmed V and J ends, which lost 0 bases and 0 bases, there was a span of 17 bases. Germline values: CDR1 LNHNV, CDR2 YYDKDF (reference sequence). The CDR3 DNA reads as TGTGCCACCAGCAGAGAGTCTATTTGGAGGGAACTGAACACTGAAGCTTTCTTT. This codes for CATSRESIWRELNTEAFF.

A few counts support this clone. V is TRBV19 and J is TRBJ1-5, with unresolved D. There are 13 residues in the CDR3. V lost 5 bases to trimming and J lost 6 bases, with 11 bases between them. The germline CDR1 and CDR2 sequences are LNHDA and SQIVND (reference sequence). The CDR3 nucleotides are TGTGCCAGTAGTCCGGGGTTAGGTCAGCCCCAGCATTTT. Translated: CASSPGLGQPQHF.

The chain couples TRBV18 to TRBJ2-7; TRBD1 might be the D (7 bases). The V gene lost 6 bases and the J gene lost 3 bases, with 18 bases spanning the gap. Germline V gives CDR1 KGHSH, CDR2 LQKENI. The CDR3 consists of 15 residues. The DNA of the CDR3 is TGTGCCAGCTCCCTAGGGGGCGGGATGGGCTACGAGCAGTACTTC. Translating gives CASSLGGGMGYEQYF.

The chain joins TRBV7-8 to TRBJ1-2; D might be TRBD1 (5 bases). Between the trimmed V and J ends, which lost 2 bases and 3 bases, there was a span of 16 bases. This CDR3 region has 16 residues. Per germline, CDR1 SGHVS and CDR2 FQNEAQ. CDR3 in DNA: TGTGCCAGCAGCTTACGCTCGGACGGGGCTTACTATGGCTACACCTTC. Its translation: CASSLRSDGAYYGYTF.

This clone was counted between two and nine times. The genes are TRBV25-1 and TRBJ1-1; D ambiguous. Germline V gene sequence: CDR1 MGHDK, CDR2 SYGVNS. V lost 4 bases to trimming and J lost 8 bases, with 11 bases between them. The CDR3 covers 12 residues. The CDR3 is CASSAPRGEAFF. In DNA form, the CDR3 reads TGTGCCAGCAGTGCCCCTAGAGGGGAAGCTTTCTTT. The full variable domain, completed using reference TRBV25-1 and TRBJ1-1, is EADIYQTPRYLVIGTGKKITLECSQTMGHDKMYWYQQDPGMELHLIHYSYGVNSTEKGDLSSESTVSRIRTEHFPLTLESARPSHTSQYLCASSAPRGEAFFGQGTRLTVV.

V is TRBV7-9 and J is TRBJ2-3; possible D gene TRBD1, 6 bases. This CDR3 spans 15 amino acids. V dropped 5 bases and J dropped 2 bases, with 14 bases sitting between them. The germline gives CDR1 SEHNR, CDR2 FQNEAQ (reference sequence). CDR3 in amino acids: CASSRQETNTDTQYF. The CDR3, as DNA: TGTGCCAGCAGCAGACAGGAGACGAACACAGATACGCAGTATTTT.

This clone was picked up one time. The chain links TRBV28 to TRBJ2-1; maybe TRBD1 (5 bases). The CDR3 covers 14 residues. The germline V gene has CDR1 MDHEN and CDR2 SYDVKM. Deletions cut 3 bases from V and 0 bases from J, with 6 bases between. The CDR3 coding sequence is TGTGCCAGCAGTTTGCAGGGCTCCTACAATGAGCAGTTCTTC. Translated, it gives CASSLQGSYNEQFF.

This chain uses TRBV25-1 with TRBJ2-4, with 9 bases fitting TRBD1. The ends lost 8 bases at V and 7 bases at J; junction bases unmatched: 18. CDR1 and CDR2 (germline): MGHDK, SYGVNS. The CDR3 covers 17 residues. This CDR3 reads CASASSSGDREYNIQYF. CDR3 nucleotides: TGTGCCAGCGCTAGTTCCTCGGGGGACAGGGAATATAACATTCAGTACTTC.

The chain is built from TRBV7-9 and TRBJ2-3, with D perhaps TRBD2 (5 bases). In germline, CDR1 is SEHNR, CDR2 FQNEAQ (reference sequence). This CDR3 comprises 15 residues. V was trimmed by 5 bases and J by 4 bases, leaving 16 bases between them. CDR3 residues: CASSGLNSVADTQYF. CDR3 sequence (DNA): TGTGCCAGCAGCGGCCTAAATAGCGTAGCAGATACGCAGTATTTT.

The chain employs TRBV5-4 and TRBJ2-1, with 10 bases fitting TRBD2. The CDR3 covers 17 residues. The ends lost 0 bases at V and 4 bases at J; junction bases unmatched: 7. CDR1 SGHNT and CDR2 YYREEE come from the germline V gene (reference sequence). CDR3 protein: CASSLEPGLALYNEQFF. Here the CDR3 DNA reads TGTGCCAGCAGCTTGGAACCGGGACTAGCGCTATACAATGAGCAGTTCTTC.

The chain employs TRBV5-6 and TRBJ2-4; tentatively, D is TRBD1 (6 bases). Between the trimmed V and J ends, which lost 0 bases and 6 bases, there was a span of 13 bases. Germline CDR1 reads SGHDT; CDR2 reads YYEEEE. CDR3 size: 15 residues. CDR3 protein: CASSLVGAVGNIQYF. In DNA form, the CDR3 reads TGTGCCAGCAGCTTGGTGGGGGCGGTCGGAAACATTCAGTACTTC.

The genes are TRBV5-4 and TRBJ2-7; no definite D call. Germline-derived CDR1 and CDR2 are SGHNT and YYREEE (reference sequence). V was clipped by 4 bases and J by 0 bases, with 8 bases between them. This CDR3 contains 13 residues. CDR3 sequence (DNA): TGTGCCAGCAGCGGCGGCTACTCCTACGAGCAGTACTTC. This codes for CASSGGYSYEQYF.

J is TRBJ2-1 and V is TRBV10-3; the match to TRBD1 covers 8 bases. Germline CDR1 ENHRY, CDR2 SYGVKD. The CDR3 contains 17 residues. J lost 1 base, V lost 5 bases, and 10 bases had no gene match. The CDR3 DNA reads TGTGCCATCAGTCAAGGGACAGGACTACTGTCCTACAATGAGCAGTTCTTC. This encodes CAISQGTGLLSYNEQFF.

V and J are TRBV25-1 and TRBJ1-2; 8 bases align to TRBD1. V was pared by 8 bases and J by 8 bases, with 22 bases of the junction left unmatched. The germline gives CDR1 MGHDK, CDR2 SYGVNS. The CDR3 has 17 amino acids. The DNA of the CDR3 is TGTGCCAGCGCAGGTGGCGGACAGGGCTCTCCTAGAGAGGGCTACACCTTC. Encoded protein: CASAGGGQGSPREGYTF.

V and J are TRBV28 and TRBJ1-5; D uncertain. Germline V lookup: CDR1 MDHEN, CDR2 SYDVKM. V shed 8 bases and J shed 1 base, with 6 bases lying between them. The length of the CDR3 is 12 residues. CDR3 protein: CASLQSNQPQHF. CDR3 nucleotide sequence: TGTGCCAGCCTACAGAGCAATCAGCCCCAGCATTTT. The full variable domain, rest sourced from reference TRBV28 and TRBJ1-5, is DVKVTQSSRYLVKRTGEKVFLECVQDMDHENMFWYRQDPGLGLRLIYFSYDVKMKEKGDIPEGYSVSREKKERFSLILESASTNQTSMYLCASLQSNQPQHFGDGTRLSIL.

CDR3 nucleotide sequence: TGTGCCAGCTCTCCGGACAGGGGACCCACCTTC. Amino acid sequence: CASSPDRGPTF. This chain uses TRBV18 with TRBJ1-2; TRBD1 matches at 9 bases. J gave up 13 bases and V 6 bases, and 6 bases lay outside the gene matches. CDR3 length equals 11 residues. The germline CDR1 and CDR2 sequences are KGHSH and LQKENI.

The V call is TRBV2, the J call TRBJ2-7; 9 bases align to TRBD1. This CDR3 has 16 amino acids. Germline loops: CDR1 SNHLY, CDR2 FYNNEI. Losses at the gene ends were 5 bases for V and 4 bases for J; bases not matched to a gene: 12. The CDR3 here is CASSKIQGASGYEQYF. Written as DNA, the CDR3 is TGTGCCAGCAGTAAGATACAGGGGGCCTCAGGGTACGAGCAGTACTTC.

The chain carries TRBV5-1 and TRBJ1-1; TRBD1 matches 8 bases. This CDR3 region has 15 residues. Germline trimming cut 0 bases from V and 5 bases from J; bases unmatched to any gene: 6. Germline V lookup: CDR1 SGHRS, CDR2 YFSETQ. The CDR3 spells CASSLDGQGGTEAFF. CDR3 in DNA: TGCGCCAGCAGCTTGGACGGACAGGGTGGAACTGAAGCTTTCTTT. Full variable domain (outside the CDR3, taken from reference TRBV5-1 and TRBJ1-1): KAGVTQTPRYLIKTRGQQVTLSCSPISGHRSVSWYQQTPGQGLQFLFEYFSETQRNKGNFPGRFSGRQFSNSRSEMNVSTLELGDSALYLCASSLDGQGGTEAFFGQGTRLTVV.

The V call is TRBV10-3, the J call TRBJ2-6; tentative D call: TRBD1 (6 bases). With 5 bases removed from V and 0 bases from J, the gap between germline ends came to 17 bases. The V gene's germline CDR1 is ENHRY and CDR2 SYGVKD. CDR3 length equals 18 residues. The CDR3 DNA is TGTGCCATCAGTTCCACGACAGGCCCGGGCTCTGGGGCCAACGTCCTGACTTTC. Its translation is CAISSTTGPGSGANVLTF.

CDR3 bases: TGTGCCAGCAGACCTACAGGGCTGGACTATGGCTACACCTTC. Amino acid sequence: CASRPTGLDYGYTF. The genes are TRBV6-6 and TRBJ1-2; possibly TRBD1 for D (6 bases). The CDR3 covers 14 residues. Germline V gene sequence: CDR1 MNHNY, CDR2 SVGAGI (reference sequence). V was clipped by 6 bases and J by 3 bases, with 14 bases between them.

The J gene is TRBJ1-2, the V gene TRBV7-3; 9 bases agree with TRBD1. Per germline, CDR1 SGHTA and CDR2 FQGTGA. The CDR3 runs to 15 residues. V lost 0 bases to trimming and J lost 8 bases; unmatched junction nucleotides: 7. CDR3 in amino acids: CASSLTGTGSGGYTF. The CDR3 DNA reads TGTGCCAGCAGCTTAACTGGGACAGGGTCTGGGGGCTACACCTTC.

The chain employs TRBV11-3 and TRBJ2-7; TRBD1 agrees at 11 bases. The CDR3 runs to 15 residues. Germline loops: CDR1 SGHNT, CDR2 YENEEA. The V and J ends lost 0 bases and 3 bases, in that order; junction bases with no gene match: 1. Here the CDR3 DNA reads TGTGCCAGCAGCTTAGACGGGACAGGGGGCTACGAGCAGTACTTC. Translated: CASSLDGTGGYEQYF.

The chain combines TRBV6-1 with TRBJ1-2; D gene uncertain. Germline-derived CDR1 and CDR2 are MNHNS and SASEGT. V lost 3 bases and J 4 bases, leaving 12 bases between the germline ends. There are 14 residues in the CDR3. The CDR3: CASSDYRSAYGYTF. The DNA for the CDR3 is TGTGCCAGCAGTGATTACAGAAGTGCCTATGGCTACACCTTC.

This clone was detected only a few times. The chain uses TRBV28 and TRBJ1-5; 7 nucleotides match TRBD1. The CDR3 is 14 residues long. The germline CDR1 and CDR2 sequences are MDHEN and SYDVKM. J was trimmed by 3 bases and V by 2 bases; bases with no gene match: 1. CDR3 amino acids: CASSLGTVNQPQHF. The CDR3, as DNA: TGTGCCAGCAGTTTAGGGACAGTCAATCAGCCCCAGCATTTT. The full variable domain, rest sourced from reference TRBV28 and TRBJ1-5, is DVKVTQSSRYLVKRTGEKVFLECVQDMDHENMFWYRQDPGLGLRLIYFSYDVKMKEKGDIPEGYSVSREKKERFSLILESASTNQTSMYLCASSLGTVNQPQHFGDGTRLSIL.

The chain uses TRBV2 and TRBJ2-3; TRBD1 aligns across 7 bases. This CDR3 region has 15 residues. The trim removed 6 bases at V and 0 bases at J, leaving 6 bases unmatched. From germline, CDR1 is SNHLY and CDR2 FYNNEI. The CDR3 is CASSRDSTSTDTQYF. For the CDR3, the DNA is TGTGCCAGCAGCCGGGACAGTACGAGCACAGATACGCAGTATTTT.

V gene TRBV10-3 combines with J gene TRBJ2-5, with 12 bases aligning to TRBD1. The ends lost 6 bases at V and 5 bases at J; junction bases unmatched: 4. This CDR3 has 14 residues. Germline V lookup: CDR1 ENHRY, CDR2 SYGVKD. The DNA for the CDR3 is TGTGCCATCAGGAGGGACAGGGGGCTGGAGACCCAGTACTTC. Translated, it gives CAIRRDRGLETQYF.

V gene TRBV6-1 combines with J gene TRBJ1-1; D is possibly TRBD1 (6 bases). Germline CDR1 and CDR2: MNHNS and SASEGT. V lost 4 bases and J 5 bases, leaving 17 bases between the germline ends. The CDR3 length is 15 residues. CDR3 DNA sequence: TGTGCCAGCAGTGGTATTGCGGGGGCCAGGACTGAAGCTTTCTTT. This translates into CASSGIAGARTEAFF.

This sequence joins TRBV19 and TRBJ2-1; possible D gene TRBD2, 5 bases. The CDR3 is made up of 13 amino acids. V lost 5 bases and J lost 8, with 13 bases in between. Germline CDR1 is LNHDA and CDR2 is SQIVND (reference sequence). CDR3 residues: CASSERAIDEQFF. As DNA, the CDR3 is TGTGCCAGTAGTGAGAGGGCAATAGATGAGCAGTTCTTC.

This chain joins TRBV28 and TRBJ2-7; TRBD2 agrees at 11 bases. Losses at the gene ends were 5 bases for V and 2 bases for J; bases not matched to a gene: 8. The CDR3 extends over 16 amino acids. CDR1 is MDHEN, CDR2 SYDVKM, per germline. The CDR3 protein is CASSPPLAGGTYEQYF. The CDR3 coding sequence is TGTGCCAGCAGTCCTCCTCTAGCGGGGGGAACCTACGAGCAGTACTTC.